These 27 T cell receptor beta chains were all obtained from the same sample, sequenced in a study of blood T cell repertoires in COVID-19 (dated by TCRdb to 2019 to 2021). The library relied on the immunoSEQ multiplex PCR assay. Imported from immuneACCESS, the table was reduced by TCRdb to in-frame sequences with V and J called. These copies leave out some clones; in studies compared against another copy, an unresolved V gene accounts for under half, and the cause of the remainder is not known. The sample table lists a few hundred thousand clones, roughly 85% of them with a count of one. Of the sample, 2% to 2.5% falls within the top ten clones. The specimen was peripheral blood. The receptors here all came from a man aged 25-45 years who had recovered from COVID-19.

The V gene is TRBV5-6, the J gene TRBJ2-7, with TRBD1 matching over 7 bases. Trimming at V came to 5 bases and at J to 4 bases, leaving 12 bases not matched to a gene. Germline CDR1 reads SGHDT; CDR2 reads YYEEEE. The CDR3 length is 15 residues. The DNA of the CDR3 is TGTGCCAGCAGTCTTCCGGGACAGTTCACTTACGAGCAGTACTTC. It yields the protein CASSLPGQFTYEQYF.

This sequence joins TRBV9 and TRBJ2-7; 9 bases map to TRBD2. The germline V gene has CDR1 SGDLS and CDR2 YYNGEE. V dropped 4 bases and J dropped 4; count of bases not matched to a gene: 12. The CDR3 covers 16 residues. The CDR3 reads CASSTDVASGEYEQYF. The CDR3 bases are TGTGCCAGCAGCACAGATGTGGCTAGCGGGGAGTACGAGCAGTACTTC.

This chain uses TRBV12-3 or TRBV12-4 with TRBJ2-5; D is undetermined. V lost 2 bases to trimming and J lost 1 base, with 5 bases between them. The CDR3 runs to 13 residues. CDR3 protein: CASSLFSQETQYF. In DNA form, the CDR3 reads TGTGCCAGCAGTTTATTCTCCCAAGAGACCCAGTACTTC.

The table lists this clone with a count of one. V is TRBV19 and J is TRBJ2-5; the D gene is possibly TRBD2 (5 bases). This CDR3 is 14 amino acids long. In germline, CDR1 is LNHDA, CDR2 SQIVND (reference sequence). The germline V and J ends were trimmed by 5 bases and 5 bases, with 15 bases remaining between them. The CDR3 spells CASSLQRVGETQYF. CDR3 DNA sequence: TGTGCCAGTAGTCTTCAGAGGGTCGGGGAGACCCAGTACTTC.

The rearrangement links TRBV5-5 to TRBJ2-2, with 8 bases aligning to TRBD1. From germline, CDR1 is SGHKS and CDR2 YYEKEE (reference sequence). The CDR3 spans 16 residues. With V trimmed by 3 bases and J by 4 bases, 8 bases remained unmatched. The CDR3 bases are TGTGCCAGCAGCTGGCCGGGACAGGTATTCACCGGGGAGCTGTTTTTT. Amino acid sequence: CASSWPGQVFTGELFF.

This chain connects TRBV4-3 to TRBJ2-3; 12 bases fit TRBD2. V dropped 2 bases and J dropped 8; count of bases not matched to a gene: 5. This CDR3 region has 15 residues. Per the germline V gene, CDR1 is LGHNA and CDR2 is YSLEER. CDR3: CASSQQTSGGGTQYF. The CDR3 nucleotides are TGCGCCAGCAGCCAACAGACTAGCGGGGGTGGTACGCAGTATTTT.

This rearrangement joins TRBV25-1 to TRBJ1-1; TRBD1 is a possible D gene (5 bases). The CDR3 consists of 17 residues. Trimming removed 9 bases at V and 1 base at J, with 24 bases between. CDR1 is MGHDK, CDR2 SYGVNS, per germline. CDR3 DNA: TGTGCCAGTTCGAGAATGGGGGGGGATGTGGGGAACACTGAAGCTTTCTTT. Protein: CASSRMGGDVGNTEAFF.

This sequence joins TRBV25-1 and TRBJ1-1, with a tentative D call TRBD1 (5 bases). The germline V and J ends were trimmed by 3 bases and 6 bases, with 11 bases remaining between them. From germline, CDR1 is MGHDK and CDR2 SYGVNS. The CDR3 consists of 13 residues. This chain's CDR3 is CASSEQGTPEAFF. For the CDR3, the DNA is TGTGCCAGCAGTGAGCAGGGTACCCCTGAAGCTTTCTTT.

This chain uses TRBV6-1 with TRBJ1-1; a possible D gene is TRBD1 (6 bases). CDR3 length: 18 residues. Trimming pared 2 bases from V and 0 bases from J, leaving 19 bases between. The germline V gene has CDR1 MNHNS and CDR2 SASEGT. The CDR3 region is CASSESIWAGELNTEAFF. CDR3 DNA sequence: TGTGCCAGCAGTGAAAGTATTTGGGCAGGGGAACTGAACACTGAAGCTTTCTTT.

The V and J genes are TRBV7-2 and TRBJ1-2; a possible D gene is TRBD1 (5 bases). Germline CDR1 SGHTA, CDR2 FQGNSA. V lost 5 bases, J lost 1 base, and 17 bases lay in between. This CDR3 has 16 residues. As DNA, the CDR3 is TGTGCCAGCAGCCCGGTAGACAGAGACCTTAACTATGGCTACACCTTC. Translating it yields CASSPVDRDLNYGYTF.

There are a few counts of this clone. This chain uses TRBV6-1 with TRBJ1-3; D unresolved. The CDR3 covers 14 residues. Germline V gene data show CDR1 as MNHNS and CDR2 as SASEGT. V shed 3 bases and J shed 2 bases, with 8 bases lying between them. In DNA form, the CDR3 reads TGTGCCAGCAGTGACGGTCCTGCTGGAAACACCATATATTTT. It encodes CASSDGPAGNTIYF.

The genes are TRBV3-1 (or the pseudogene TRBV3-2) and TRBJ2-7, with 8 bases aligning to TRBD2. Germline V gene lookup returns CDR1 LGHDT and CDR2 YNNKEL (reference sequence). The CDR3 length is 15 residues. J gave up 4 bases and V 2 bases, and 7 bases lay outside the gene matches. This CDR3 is CASSQLQRGPYEQYF. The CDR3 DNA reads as TGTGCCAGCAGCCAACTCCAGCGGGGGCCTTACGAGCAGTACTTC.

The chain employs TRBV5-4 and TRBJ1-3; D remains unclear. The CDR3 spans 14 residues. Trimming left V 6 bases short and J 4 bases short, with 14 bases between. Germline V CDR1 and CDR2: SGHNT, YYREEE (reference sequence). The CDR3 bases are TGTGCCAGCATAAGCTACTTAGAAGGAAACACCATATATTTT. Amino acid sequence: CASISYLEGNTIYF. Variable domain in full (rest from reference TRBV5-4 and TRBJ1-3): ETGVTQSPTHLIKTRGQQVTLRCSSQSGHNTVSWYQQALGQGPQFIFQYYREEENGRGNFPPRFSGLQFPNYSSELNVNALELDDSALYLCASISYLEGNTIYFGEGSWLTVV.

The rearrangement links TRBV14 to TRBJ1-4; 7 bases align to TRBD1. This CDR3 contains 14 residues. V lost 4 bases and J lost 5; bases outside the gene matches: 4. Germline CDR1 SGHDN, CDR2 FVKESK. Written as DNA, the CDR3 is TGTGCCAGCAGCCTAAGGACAGGCAATGAAAAACTGTTTTTT. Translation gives CASSLRTGNEKLFF.

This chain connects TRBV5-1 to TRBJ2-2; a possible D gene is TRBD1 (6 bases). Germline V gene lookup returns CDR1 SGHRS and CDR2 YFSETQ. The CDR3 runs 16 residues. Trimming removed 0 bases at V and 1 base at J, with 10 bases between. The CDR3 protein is CASSLAPTGNTGELFF. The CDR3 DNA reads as TGCGCCAGCAGCTTGGCTCCGACAGGGAACACCGGGGAGCTGTTTTTT.

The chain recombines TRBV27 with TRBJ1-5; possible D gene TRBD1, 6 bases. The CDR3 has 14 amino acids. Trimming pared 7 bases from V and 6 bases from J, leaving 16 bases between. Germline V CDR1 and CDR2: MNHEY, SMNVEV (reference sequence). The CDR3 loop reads CASIPRGGGQPQHF. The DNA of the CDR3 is TGTGCCAGCATCCCCCGGGGGGGCGGTCAGCCCCAGCATTTT.

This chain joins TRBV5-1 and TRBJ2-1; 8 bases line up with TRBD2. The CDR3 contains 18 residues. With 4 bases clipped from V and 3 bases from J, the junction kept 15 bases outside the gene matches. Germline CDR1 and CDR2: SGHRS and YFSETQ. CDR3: CASSREGGGRKVYNEQFF. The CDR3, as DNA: TGCGCCAGCAGCCGAGAAGGCGGGGGGCGAAAAGTCTACAATGAGCAGTTCTTC.

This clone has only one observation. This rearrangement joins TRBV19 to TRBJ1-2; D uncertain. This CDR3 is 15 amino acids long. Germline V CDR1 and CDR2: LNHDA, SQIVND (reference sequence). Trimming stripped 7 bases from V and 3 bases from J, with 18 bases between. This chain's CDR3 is CASTNNLWGDYGYTF. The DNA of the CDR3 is TGTGCCAGTACCAACAACCTGTGGGGAGACTATGGCTACACCTTC.

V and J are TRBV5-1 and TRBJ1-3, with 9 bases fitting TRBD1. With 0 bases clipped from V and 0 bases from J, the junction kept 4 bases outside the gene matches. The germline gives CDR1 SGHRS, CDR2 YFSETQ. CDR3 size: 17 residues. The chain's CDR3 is CASSLAPGQGSGNTIYF. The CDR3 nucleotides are TGCGCCAGCAGCTTGGCCCCGGGACAGGGCTCTGGAAACACCATATATTTT.

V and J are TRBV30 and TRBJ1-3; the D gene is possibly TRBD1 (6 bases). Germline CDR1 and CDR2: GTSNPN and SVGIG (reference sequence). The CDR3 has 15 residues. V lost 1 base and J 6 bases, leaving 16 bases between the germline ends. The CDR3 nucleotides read TGTGCCTGGAGTGGGGGACTACCGGGGGCAAACACCATATATTTT. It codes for CAWSGGLPGANTIYF.

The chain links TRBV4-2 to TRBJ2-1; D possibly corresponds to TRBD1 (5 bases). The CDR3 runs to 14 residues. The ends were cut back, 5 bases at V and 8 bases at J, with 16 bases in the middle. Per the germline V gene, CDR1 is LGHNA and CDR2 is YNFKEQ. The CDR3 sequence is CASSYGSGKDEQFF. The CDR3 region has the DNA TGTGCCAGCAGCTATGGATCAGGGAAGGATGAGCAGTTCTTC.

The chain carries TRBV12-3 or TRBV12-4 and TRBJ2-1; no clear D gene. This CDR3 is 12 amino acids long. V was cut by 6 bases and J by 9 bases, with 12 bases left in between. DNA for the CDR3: TGTGCCAGCAGCCCGGGTGGTAGTGAGCAGTTCTTC. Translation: CASSPGGSEQFF.

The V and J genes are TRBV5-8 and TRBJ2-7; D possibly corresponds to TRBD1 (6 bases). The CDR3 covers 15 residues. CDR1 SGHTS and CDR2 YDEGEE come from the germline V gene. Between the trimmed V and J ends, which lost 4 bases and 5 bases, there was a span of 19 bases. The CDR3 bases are TGTGCCAGCAGCCCCGGGACAACTCCCTGGAACGAGCAGTACTTC. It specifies CASSPGTTPWNEQYF.

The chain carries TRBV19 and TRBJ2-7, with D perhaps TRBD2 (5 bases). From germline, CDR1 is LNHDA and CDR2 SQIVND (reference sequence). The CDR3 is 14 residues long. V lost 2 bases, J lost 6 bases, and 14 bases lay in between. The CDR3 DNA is TGTGCCAGTAGTATACAGACGGGGAACGGCGAGCAGTACTTC. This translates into CASSIQTGNGEQYF.

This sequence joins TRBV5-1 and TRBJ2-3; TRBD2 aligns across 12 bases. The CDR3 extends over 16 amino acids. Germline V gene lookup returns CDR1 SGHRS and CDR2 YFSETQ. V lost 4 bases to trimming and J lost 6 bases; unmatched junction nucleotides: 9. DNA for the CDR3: TGCGCCAGCAGCCCCCCCACTAGCGGGGGGACGGATACGCAGTATTTT. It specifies CASSPPTSGGTDTQYF.

The CDR3 is CASRGLVNSPLHF. The DNA of the CDR3 is TGCGCCAGCCGCGGACTGGTGAATTCACCCCTCCACTTT. The rearrangement links TRBV4-1 to TRBJ1-6; D gene uncertain. V was cut by 8 bases and J by 7 bases, with 12 bases left in between. CDR1 is MGHRA, CDR2 YSYEKL, per germline. The CDR3 length is 13 residues.

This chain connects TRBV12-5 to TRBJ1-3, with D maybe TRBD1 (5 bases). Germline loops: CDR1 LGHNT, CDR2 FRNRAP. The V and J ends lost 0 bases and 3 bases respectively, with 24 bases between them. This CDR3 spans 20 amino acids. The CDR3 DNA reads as TGTGCTAGTGGTTTGGTCCACCTAGGGGATTCGACACTTCTTGGAAACACCATATATTTT. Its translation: CASGLVHLGDSTLLGNTIYF.